The entry below describes one T cell receptor beta chain. Its antigen is currently unknown. A read error may account for a junction end that differs from germline. Other DNA sequences within the sample encode an identical CDR3. This specimen belongs to a study of shared clonotypes between healthy human individuals. Study-level points and caveats: With a handful of donors compared, around 5% of naive CD4 clonotypes were shared.

The protocol was immunoSEQ multiplex PCR, while the TCRdb copy is restricted to in-frame clones and leaves out a portion. The table lists about 2.4 million clones, 85% to 95% of them singletons, with 0.14% in the top ten. The V gene's germline CDR1 is SSHAT and CDR2 FNYEAQ (reference sequence). This CDR3 has 13 residues. Sequenced material: naive CD4+ T cells sorted from blood. Sample subset: CD45RA+ positively selected. The rearrangement uses TRBV7-7 and TRBJ2-5, with a tentative D call TRBD1 (5 bases). This clonotype was obtained from a young man in good health. CDR3 residues: CASSSQGWETQYF. The CDR3, as DNA: TGTGCTAGCAGCTCTCAGGGTTGGGAGACCCAGTACTTC.